This T cell receptor beta chain was observed in a study of blood T cell repertoires in COVID-19. Study information: PBMCs, B-cell-depleted T cells, or T cells were the source of the cDNA or gDNA that made up the material.

J gave up 1 base and V 4 bases, and 9 bases lay outside the gene matches. This CDR3 has 19 residues. The V gene's germline CDR1 is SEHNR and CDR2 FQNEAQ (reference sequence). Sequencing was performed with immunoSEQ multiplex PCR; in TCRdb, only in-frame clones are kept and a portion is missing. This table has some 110,000 clones, 85% appearing once. Input material: peripheral blood. This receptor was identified in a man aged 40-55 years with acute or convalescent COVID-19. The chain is built from TRBV7-9 and TRBJ1-6; 11 bases align to TRBD1. The CDR3 here is CASSYGTGGRRSYNSPLHF. The CDR3 DNA follows: TGTGCCAGCAGCTATGGGACAGGGGGAAGAAGATCCTATAATTCACCCCTCCACTTT. Looking up the rest from reference TRBV7-9 and TRBJ1-6 gives the full variable domain: DTGVSQNPRHKITKRGQNVTFRCDPISEHNRLYWYRQTLGQGPEFLTYFQNEAQLEKSRLLSDRFSAERPKGSFSTLEIQRTEQGDSAMYLCASSYGTGGRRSYNSPLHFGNGTRLTVT.